This T cell receptor (beta chain) was sequenced in a study of OX40 agonist ivuxolimab in advanced cancers. Overall study: Patients received the agonistic anti-OX40 (CD134) antibody ivuxolimab. Three patients, one with hepatocellular carcinoma and two with cutaneous melanoma, achieved partial responses. General study points: Among the lowest levels of clonal expansion were found in partial responders at 0.1-3.0 mg/kg. CD8+ T cells were the subset that, on average, had more expanded clones than CD4+.

Losses at the gene ends were 11 bases for V and 6 bases for J; bases not matched to a gene: 15. The CDR3 contains 14 residues. From germline, CDR1 is SEHNR and CDR2 FQNEAQ (reference sequence). With respect to this clone: Its target is unknown.

TCRdb's copy holds only in-frame clones and misses some; the assay was immunoSEQ multiplex PCR. The sample includes about 83,000 clones, over 75% of them seen just once. The chain employs TRBV7-9 and TRBJ1-2; 7 bases map to TRBD1. This TCR was recovered from an adult with an advanced solid tumor such as melanoma, head and neck, liver or kidney cancer. Material: CD4+ or CD8+ T cells sorted from blood, obtained in a trial of the OX40 agonist ivuxolimab. The CDR3 DNA sequence: TGTGCCGTAGACAGGGTTCCGTCTGGGGATGGCTACACCTTC. Protein: CAVDRVPSGDGYTF. The full variable domain, its missing parts supplied by reference TRBV7-9 and TRBJ1-2, is DTGVSQNPRHKITKRGQNVTFRCDPISEHNRLYWYRQTLGQGPEFLTYFQNEAQLEKSRLLSDRFSAERPKGSFSTLEIQRTEQGDSAMYLCAVDRVPSGDGYTFGSGTRLTVV.